This entry features one T cell receptor beta chain sequence. This entry belongs to a study of shared clonotypes between healthy human individuals. Study-level background: Participating donors consisted of a couple of women and a few men aged 18 to 49.

Repertoires were generated with immunoSEQ multiplex PCR, while TCRdb's copy carries only in-frame clones and drops some. The sample holds 600,000 to 750,000 clones, about two thirds seen once. The V gene lost 9 bases and the J gene lost 1 base, with 12 bases spanning the gap. The CDR3 totals 14 residues. Germline V gene sequence: CDR1 KGHSY, CDR2 FQNENV. The chain has TRBV16 and TRBJ2-2; D gene unclear. The specimen sequenced was memory CD4+ T cells sorted from blood. The subset is: CD45RA-negative fraction. The source is a woman in her twenties or thirties in good health. The CDR3 sequence is CASTHRKNTGELFF. The CDR3 DNA reads TGTGCCAGTACTCACAGAAAGAACACCGGGGAGCTGTTTTTT.